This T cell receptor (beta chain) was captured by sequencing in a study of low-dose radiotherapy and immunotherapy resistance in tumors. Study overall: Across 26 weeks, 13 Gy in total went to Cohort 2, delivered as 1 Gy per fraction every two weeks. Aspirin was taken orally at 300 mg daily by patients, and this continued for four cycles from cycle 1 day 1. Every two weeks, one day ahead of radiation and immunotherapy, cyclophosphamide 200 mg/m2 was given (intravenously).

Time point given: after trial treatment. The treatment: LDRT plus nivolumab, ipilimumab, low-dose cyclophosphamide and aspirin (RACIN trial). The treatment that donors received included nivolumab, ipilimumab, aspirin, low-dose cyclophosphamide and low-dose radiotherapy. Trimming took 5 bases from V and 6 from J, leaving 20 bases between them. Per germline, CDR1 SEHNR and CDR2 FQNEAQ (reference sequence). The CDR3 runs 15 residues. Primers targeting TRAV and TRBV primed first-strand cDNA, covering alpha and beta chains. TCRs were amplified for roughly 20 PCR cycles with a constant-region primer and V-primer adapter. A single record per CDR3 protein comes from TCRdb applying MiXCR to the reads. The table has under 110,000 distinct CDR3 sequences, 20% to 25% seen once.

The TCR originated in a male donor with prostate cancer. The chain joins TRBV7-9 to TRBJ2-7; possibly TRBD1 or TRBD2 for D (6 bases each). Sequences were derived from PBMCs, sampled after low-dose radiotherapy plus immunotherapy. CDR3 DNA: TGTGCCAGCAGCCCCGGGGGACACGGGGAACGCGAGCAGTACTTC. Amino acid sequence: CASSPGGHGEREQYF.